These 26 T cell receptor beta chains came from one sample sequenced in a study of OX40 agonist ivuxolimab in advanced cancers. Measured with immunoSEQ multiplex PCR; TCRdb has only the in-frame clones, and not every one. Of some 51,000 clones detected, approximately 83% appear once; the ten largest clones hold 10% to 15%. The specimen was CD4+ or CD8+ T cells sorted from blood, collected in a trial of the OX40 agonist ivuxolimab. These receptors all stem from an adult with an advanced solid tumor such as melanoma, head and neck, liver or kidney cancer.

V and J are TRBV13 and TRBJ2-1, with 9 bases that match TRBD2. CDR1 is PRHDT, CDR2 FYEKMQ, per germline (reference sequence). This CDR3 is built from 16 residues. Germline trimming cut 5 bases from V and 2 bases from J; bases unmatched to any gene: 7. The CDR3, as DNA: TGTGCCAGCAGCGGGGAGCGGGGGGATACCTACAATGAGCAGTTCTTC. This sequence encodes CASSGERGDTYNEQFF.

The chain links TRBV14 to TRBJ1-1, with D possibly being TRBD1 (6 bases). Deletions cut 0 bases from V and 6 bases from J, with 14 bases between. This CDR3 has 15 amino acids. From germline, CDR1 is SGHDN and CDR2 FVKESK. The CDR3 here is CASSQDPRGLPEAFF. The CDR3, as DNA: TGTGCCAGCAGCCAAGATCCGCGGGGGCTGCCTGAAGCTTTCTTT.

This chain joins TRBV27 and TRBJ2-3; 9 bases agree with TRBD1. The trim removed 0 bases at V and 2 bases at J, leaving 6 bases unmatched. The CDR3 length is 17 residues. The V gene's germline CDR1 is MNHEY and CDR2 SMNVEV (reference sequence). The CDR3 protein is CASSLSLGDRATDTQYF. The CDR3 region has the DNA TGTGCCAGCAGTTTATCCCTAGGGGACAGGGCCACAGATACGCAGTATTTT.

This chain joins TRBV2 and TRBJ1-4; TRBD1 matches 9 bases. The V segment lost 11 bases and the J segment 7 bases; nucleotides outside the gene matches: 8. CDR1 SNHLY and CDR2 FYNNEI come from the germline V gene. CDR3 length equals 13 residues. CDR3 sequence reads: CALGTGYSEKLFF. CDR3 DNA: TGTGCCTTAGGGACAGGGTACAGTGAAAAACTGTTTTTT.

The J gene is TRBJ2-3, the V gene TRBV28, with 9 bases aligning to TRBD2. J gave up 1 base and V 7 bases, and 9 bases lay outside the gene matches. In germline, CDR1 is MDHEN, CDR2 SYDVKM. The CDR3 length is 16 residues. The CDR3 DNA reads TGTGCCAGCAACACGGGGGTAGCGGGGGGCACAGATACGCAGTATTTT. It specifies CASNTGVAGGTDTQYF. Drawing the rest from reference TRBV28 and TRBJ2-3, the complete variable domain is DVKVTQSSRYLVKRTGEKVFLECVQDMDHENMFWYRQDPGLGLRLIYFSYDVKMKEKGDIPEGYSVSREKKERFSLILESASTNQTSMYLCASNTGVAGGTDTQYFGPGTRLTVL.

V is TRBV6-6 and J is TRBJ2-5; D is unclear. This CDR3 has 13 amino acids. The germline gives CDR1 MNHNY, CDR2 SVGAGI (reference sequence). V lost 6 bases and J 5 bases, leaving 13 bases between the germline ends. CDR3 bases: TGTGCCAGCAGCTTATATTTCCGGGAGACCCAGTACTTC. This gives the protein CASSLYFRETQYF.

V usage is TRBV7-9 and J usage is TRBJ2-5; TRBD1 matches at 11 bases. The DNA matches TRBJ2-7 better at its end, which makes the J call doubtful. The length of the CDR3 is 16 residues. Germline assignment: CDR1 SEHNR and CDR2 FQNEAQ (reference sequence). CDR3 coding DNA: TGTGCCAGCAGCTGGAGCCGGGACAGGGGGACCTACGAGCAGTACTTC. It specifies CASSWSRDRGTYEQYF.

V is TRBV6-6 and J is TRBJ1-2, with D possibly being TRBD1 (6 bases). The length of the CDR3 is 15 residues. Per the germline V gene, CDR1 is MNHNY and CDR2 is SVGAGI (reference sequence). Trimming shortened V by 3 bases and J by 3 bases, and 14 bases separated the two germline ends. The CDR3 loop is CASSYGQGNDYGYTF. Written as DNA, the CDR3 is TGTGCCAGCAGTTATGGGCAGGGGAACGACTATGGCTACACCTTC.

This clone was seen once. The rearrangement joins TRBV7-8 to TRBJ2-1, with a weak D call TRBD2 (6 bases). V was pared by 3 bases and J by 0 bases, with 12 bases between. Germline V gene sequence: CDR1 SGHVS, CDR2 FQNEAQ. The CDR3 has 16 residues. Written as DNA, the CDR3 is TGTGCCAGCAGCTTGGGGACTTTAAGCTCCTACAATGAGCAGTTCTTC. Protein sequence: CASSLGTLSSYNEQFF.

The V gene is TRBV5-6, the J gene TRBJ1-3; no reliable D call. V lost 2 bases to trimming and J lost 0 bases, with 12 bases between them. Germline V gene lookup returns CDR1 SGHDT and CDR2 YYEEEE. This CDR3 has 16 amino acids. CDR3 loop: CASSFRTVGSGNTIYF. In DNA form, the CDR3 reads TGTGCCAGCAGCTTTAGAACGGTGGGCTCTGGAAACACCATATATTTT.

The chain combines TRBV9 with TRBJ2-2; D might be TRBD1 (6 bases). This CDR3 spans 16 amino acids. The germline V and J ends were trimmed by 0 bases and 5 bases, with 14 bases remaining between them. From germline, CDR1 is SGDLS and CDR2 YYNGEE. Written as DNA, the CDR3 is TGTGCCAGCAGCGTAGCAACAGGGTGGGATACCGGGGAGCTGTTTTTT. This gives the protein CASSVATGWDTGELFF.

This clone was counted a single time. CDR3 protein: CASSLWLVGGISSYNEQFF. The DNA of the CDR3 is TGTGCCAGCAGCTTATGGCTAGTGGGGGGAATCAGCTCCTACAATGAGCAGTTCTTC. The rearrangement joins TRBV7-8 to TRBJ2-1, with D tentatively TRBD2 (6 bases). Trimming removed 2 bases at V and 0 bases at J, with 20 bases between. This CDR3 has 19 amino acids. Germline lookup yields CDR1 SGHVS and CDR2 FQNEAQ.

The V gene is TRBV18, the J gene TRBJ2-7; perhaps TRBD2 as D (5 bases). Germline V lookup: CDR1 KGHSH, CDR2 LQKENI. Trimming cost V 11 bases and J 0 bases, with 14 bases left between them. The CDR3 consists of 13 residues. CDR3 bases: TGTGCCGGCGCGGGTCCTAGCTCCTACGAGCAGTACTTC. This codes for CAGAGPSSYEQYF.

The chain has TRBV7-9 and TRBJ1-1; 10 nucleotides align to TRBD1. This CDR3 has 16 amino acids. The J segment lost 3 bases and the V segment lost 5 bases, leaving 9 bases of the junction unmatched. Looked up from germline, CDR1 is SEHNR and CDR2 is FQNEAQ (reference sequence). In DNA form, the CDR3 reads TGTGCCAGCAGCCCTCGGGACAGGGGCCGGGACACTGAAGCTTTCTTT. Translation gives CASSPRDRGRDTEAFF.

The CDR3 bases are TGTGCCAGCAGCTTGGGGCCGGTCACCTATGGCTACACCTTC. Translating it yields CASSLGPVTYGYTF. This chain joins TRBV5-5 and TRBJ1-2; D uncertain. This CDR3 comprises 14 residues. Trimming took off 0 bases at V and 4 bases at J, with 10 bases between the two ends. Germline CDR1 and CDR2: SGHKS and YYEKEE (reference sequence).

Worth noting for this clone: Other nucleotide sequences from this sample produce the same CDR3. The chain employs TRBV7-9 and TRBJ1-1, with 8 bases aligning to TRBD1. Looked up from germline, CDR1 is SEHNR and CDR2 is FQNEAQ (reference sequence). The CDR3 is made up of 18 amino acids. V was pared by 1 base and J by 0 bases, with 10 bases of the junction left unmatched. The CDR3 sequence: CASSLVSGQGFMNTEAFF. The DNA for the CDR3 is TGTGCCAGCAGCTTAGTTTCTGGACAGGGATTCATGAACACTGAAGCTTTCTTT. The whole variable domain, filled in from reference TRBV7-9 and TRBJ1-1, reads DTGVSQNPRHKITKRGQNVTFRCDPISEHNRLYWYRQTLGQGPEFLTYFQNEAQLEKSRLLSDRFSAERPKGSFSTLEIQRTEQGDSAMYLCASSLVSGQGFMNTEAFFGQGTRLTVV.

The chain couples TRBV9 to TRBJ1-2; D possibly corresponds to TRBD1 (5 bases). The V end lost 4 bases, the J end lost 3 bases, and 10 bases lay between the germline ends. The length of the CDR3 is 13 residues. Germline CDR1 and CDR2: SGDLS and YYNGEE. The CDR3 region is CASSQDSYYGYTF. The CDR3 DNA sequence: TGTGCCAGCAGCCAAGACAGCTACTATGGCTACACCTTC. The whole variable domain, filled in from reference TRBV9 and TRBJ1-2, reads DSGVTQTPKHLITATGQRVTLRCSPRSGDLSVYWYQQSLDQGLQFLIQYYNGEERAKGNILERFSAQQFPDLHSELNLSSLELGDSALYFCASSQDSYYGYTFGSGTRLTVV.

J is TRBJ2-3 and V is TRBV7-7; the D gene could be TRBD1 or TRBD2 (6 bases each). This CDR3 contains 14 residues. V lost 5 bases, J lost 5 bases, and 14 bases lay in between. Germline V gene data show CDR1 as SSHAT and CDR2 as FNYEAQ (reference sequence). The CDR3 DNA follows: TGTGCCAGCAGCGAGGGGGGATCCATAGATACGCAGTATTTT. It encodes CASSEGGSIDTQYF.

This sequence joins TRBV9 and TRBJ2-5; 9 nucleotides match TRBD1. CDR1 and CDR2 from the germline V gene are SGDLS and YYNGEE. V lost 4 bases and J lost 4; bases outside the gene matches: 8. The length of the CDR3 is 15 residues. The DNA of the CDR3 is TGTGCCAGCAGCCCGTGGACAGGGGAGGGAGAGACCCAGTACTTC. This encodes CASSPWTGEGETQYF.

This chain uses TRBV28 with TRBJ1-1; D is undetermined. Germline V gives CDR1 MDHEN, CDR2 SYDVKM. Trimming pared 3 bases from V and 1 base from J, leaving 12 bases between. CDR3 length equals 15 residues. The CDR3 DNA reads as TGTGCCAGCAGTTTTACATCCCGTGGGAACACTGAAGCTTTCTTT. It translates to CASSFTSRGNTEAFF.

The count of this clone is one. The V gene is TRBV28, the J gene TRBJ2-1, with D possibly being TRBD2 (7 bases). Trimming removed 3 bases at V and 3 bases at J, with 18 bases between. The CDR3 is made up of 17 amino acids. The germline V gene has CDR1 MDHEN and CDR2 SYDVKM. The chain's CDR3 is CASSLGGSGEDYNEQFF. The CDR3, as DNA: TGTGCCAGCAGTTTGGGGGGCAGCGGGGAGGACTACAATGAGCAGTTCTTC.

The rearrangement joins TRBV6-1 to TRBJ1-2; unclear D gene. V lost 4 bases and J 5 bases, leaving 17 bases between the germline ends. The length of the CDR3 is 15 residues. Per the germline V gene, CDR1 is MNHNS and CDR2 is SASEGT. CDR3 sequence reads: CASSGFTETGYGYTF. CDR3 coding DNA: TGTGCCAGCAGTGGGTTTACAGAAACTGGATATGGCTACACCTTC.

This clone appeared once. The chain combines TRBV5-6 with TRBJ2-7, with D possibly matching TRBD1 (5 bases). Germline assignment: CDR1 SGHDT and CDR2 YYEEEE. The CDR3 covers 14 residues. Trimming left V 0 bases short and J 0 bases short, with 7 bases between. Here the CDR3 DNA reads TGTGCCAGCAGCTTGGGACAGTCCTCCTACGAGCAGTACTTC. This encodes CASSLGQSSYEQYF.

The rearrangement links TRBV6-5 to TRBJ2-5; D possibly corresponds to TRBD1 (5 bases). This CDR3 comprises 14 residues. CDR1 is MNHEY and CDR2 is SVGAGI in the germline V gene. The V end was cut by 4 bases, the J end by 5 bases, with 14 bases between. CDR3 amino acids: CASSSIQGWETQYF. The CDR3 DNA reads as TGTGCCAGCAGTTCGATTCAGGGTTGGGAGACCCAGTACTTC.

In nucleotides, the CDR3 is TGTGCCAGCAGCTTAGATCCCCAGTGGGGGGACCAAGAGACCCAGTACTTC. Protein product: CASSLDPQWGDQETQYF. The rearrangement links TRBV11-2 to TRBJ2-5; possibly TRBD2 for D (6 bases). The length of the CDR3 is 17 residues. Trimming pared 0 bases from V and 0 bases from J, leaving 14 bases between. Looked up from germline, CDR1 is SGHAT and CDR2 is FQNNGV.

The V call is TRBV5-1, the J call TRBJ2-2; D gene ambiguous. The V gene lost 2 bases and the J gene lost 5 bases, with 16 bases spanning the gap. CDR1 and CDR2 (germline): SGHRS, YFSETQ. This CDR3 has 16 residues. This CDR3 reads CASSFGSPPETGELFF. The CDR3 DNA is TGCGCCAGCAGCTTCGGAAGTCCGCCCGAGACCGGGGAGCTGTTTTTT.